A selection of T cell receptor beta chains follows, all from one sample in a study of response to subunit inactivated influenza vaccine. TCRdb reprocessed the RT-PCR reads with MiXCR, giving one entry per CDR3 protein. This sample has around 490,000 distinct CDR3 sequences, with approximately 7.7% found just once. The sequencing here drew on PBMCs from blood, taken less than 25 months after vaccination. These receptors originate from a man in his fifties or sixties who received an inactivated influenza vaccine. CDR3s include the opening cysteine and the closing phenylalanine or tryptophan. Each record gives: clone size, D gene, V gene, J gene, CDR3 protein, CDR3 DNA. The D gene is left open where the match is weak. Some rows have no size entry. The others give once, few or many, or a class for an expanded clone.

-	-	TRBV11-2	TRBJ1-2	CASSLGFDGYTF	TGTGCCAGCAGCTTAGGTTTTGATGGCTACACCTTC
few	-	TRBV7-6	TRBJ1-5	CASSLTPAGAYSNQPQHF	TGTGCCAGCAGCTTAACACCGGCTGGAGCCTATAGCAATCAGCCCCAGCATTTT
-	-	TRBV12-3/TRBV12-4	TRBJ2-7	CASSWTSSGRALHEQYF	TGTGCCAGCAGCTGGACCTCGTCGGGACGTGCTCTGCACGAGCAGTACTTC
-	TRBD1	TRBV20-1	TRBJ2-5	CSADPGQGIGETQYF	TGCAGTGCCGATCCAGGACAGGGGATCGGAGAGACCCAGTACTTC
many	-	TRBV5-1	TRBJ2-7	CASSFDGTVREQYF	TGCGCCAGCAGCTTCGATGGGACTGTCAGAGAGCAGTACTTC
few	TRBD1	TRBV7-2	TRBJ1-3	CASSPQGARDTIYF	TGTGCCAGCAGCCCACAGGGGGCGAGAGACACCATATATTTT
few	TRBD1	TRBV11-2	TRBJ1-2	CASSTSQGHYGYTF	TGTGCCAGCAGCACCTCACAGGGGCACTATGGCTACACCTTC
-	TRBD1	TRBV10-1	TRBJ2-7	CASSDGDRSYEQYF	TGCGCCAGCAGCGATGGGGACAGATCCTACGAGCAGTACTTC
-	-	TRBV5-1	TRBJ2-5	CASSLPQGTTETQYF	TGCGCCAGCAGCTTGCCACAGGGTACGACAGAGACCCAGTACTTC
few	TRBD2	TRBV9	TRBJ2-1	CASSVGPAGNEQFF	TGTGCCAGCAGCGTCGGCCCAGCGGGGAATGAGCAGTTCTTC
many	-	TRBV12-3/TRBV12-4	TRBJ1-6	CASNLRGRNSPLHF	TGTGCCAGCAACCTCCGCGGCCGTAATTCACCCCTCCACTTT
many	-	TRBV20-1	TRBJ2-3	CSASFRGFTDTQYF	TGCAGTGCTAGTTTCCGCGGGTTCACAGATACGCAGTATTTT
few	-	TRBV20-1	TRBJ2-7	CSASGAGDTYEQYF	TGCAGTGCTAGCGGGGCGGGGGACACCTACGAGCAGTACTTC
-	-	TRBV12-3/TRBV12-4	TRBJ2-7	CASSLTRGQSSYEQYF	TGTGCCAGCAGTTTAACCCGGGGGCAAAGCTCCTACGAGCAGTACTTC
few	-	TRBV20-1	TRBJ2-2	CSASSGEPRANTGELFF	TGCAGTGCTAGTTCCGGGGAACCCCGCGCGAACACCGGGGAGCTGTTTTTT
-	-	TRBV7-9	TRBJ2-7	CASTPPGRETYEQYF	TGTGCCAGCACCCCTCCGGGACGGGAGACCTACGAGCAGTACTTC
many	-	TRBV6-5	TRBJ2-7	CASSYSDTSYEQYF	TGTGCCAGCAGTTACTCGGACACCTCCTACGAGCAGTACTTC
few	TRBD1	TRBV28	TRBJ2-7	CASTPSGRDRSLYEQYF	TGTGCCAGCACCCCCTCCGGGCGGGACAGGTCGCTCTACGAGCAGTACTTC
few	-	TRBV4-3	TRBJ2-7	CASSQEQYF	TGCGCCAGCAGCCAAGAGCAGTACTTC
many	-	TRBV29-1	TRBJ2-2	CSVEGTPNTGELFF	TGCAGCGTTGAGGGGACACCGAACACCGGGGAGCTGTTTTTT
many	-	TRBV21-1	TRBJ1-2	CASSGGTGNVANYGYTF	TGTGCCAGCAGCGGCGGGACAGGGAATGTGGCTAACTATGGCTACACCTTC
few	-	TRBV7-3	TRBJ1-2	CASSLTRGDKSEGYTF	TGTGCCAGCAGCTTAACGCGAGGGGACAAGTCGGAGGGCTACACCTTC
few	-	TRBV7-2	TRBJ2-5	CASTSRGRETQYF	TGTGCCAGCACCTCGCGGGGGCGGGAGACCCAGTACTTC
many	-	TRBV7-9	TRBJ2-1	CASSLASANNEQFF	TGTGCCAGCAGCTTAGCCTCCGCTAACAATGAGCAGTTCTTC
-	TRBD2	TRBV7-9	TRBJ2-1	CASSLVASGGLNEQFF	TGTGCCAGCAGCTTAGTCGCTAGCGGGGGTCTCAATGAGCAGTTCTTC
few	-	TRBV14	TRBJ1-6	CASSQAGQSNSPLHF	TGTGCCAGCAGCCAAGCCGGACAGTCGAATTCACCCCTCCACTTT
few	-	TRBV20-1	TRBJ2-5	CSARDPGTSQETQYF	TGCAGTGCTAGAGACCCCGGGACAAGTCAAGAGACCCAGTACTTC
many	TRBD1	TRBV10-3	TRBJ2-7	CAIRGQPAYEQYF	TGTGCCATCAGGGGACAGCCAGCCTACGAGCAGTACTTC
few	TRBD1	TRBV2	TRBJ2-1	CASNEGTGNEQFF	TGTGCCAGCAATGAGGGGACAGGCAATGAGCAGTTCTTC
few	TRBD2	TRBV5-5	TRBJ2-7	CASSPQPGLASREQYF	TGTGCCAGCAGCCCGCAACCGGGACTAGCGTCCCGCGAGCAGTACTTC
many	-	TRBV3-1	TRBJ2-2	CASSQDSRRGNTGELFF	TGTGCCAGCAGCCAAGATTCCCGACGGGGGAACACCGGGGAGCTGTTTTTT
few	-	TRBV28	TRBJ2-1	CASSFTPGLSSYNEQFF	TGTGCCAGCAGTTTCACCCCAGGGTTAAGCTCCTACAATGAGCAGTTCTTC
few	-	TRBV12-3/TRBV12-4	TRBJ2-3	CASSFWDTYTDTQYF	TGTGCCAGCAGTTTCTGGGACACGTACACAGATACGCAGTATTTT
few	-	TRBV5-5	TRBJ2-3	CASSLFLAPPGTDTQYF	TGTGCCAGCAGCTTGTTCCTCGCTCCGCCGGGCACAGATACGCAGTATTTT
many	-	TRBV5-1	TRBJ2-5	CASSPGGGEETQYF	TGCGCCAGCAGCCCCGGAGGGGGAGAAGAGACCCAGTACTTC
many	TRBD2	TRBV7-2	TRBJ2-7	CASSLAGLPTYEQYF	TGTGCCAGCAGCTTAGCGGGACTACCAACCTACGAGCAGTACTTC
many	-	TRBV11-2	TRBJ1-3	CASSFQGAAGNTIYF	TGTGCCAGCAGCTTCCAGGGAGCTGCTGGAAACACCATATATTTT
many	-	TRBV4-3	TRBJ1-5	CASSQDRGLSNQPQHF	TGCGCCAGCAGCCAAGATCGGGGGCTAAGCAATCAGCCCCAGCATTTT
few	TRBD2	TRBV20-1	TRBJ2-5	CSANSASGQETQYF	TGCAGTGCTAATTCGGCTAGCGGCCAAGAGACCCAGTACTTC
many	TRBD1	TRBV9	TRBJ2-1	CASSVEGQGFNEQFF	TGTGCCAGCAGCGTGGAGGGACAGGGTTTTAATGAGCAGTTCTTC
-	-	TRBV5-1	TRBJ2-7	CASSLGSAAGAYEQYF	TGCGCCAGCAGCTTGGGTTCGGCAGCAGGGGCCTACGAGCAGTACTTC
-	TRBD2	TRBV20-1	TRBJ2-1	CSAKDLAGALYNEQFF	TGCAGTGCCAAAGACTTGGCGGGAGCCCTCTACAATGAGCAGTTCTTC
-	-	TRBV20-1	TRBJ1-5	CSARRGSSNQPQHF	TGCAGTGCCCGGAGGGGATCCAGCAATCAGCCCCAGCATTTT
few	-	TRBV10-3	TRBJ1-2	CAISDGGGYGYTF	TGTGCCATCAGTGATGGAGGTGGCTATGGCTACACCTTC
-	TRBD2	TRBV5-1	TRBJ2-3	CASTKGLAGATDTQYF	TGCGCCAGCACCAAGGGACTAGCGGGAGCCACAGATACGCAGTATTTT
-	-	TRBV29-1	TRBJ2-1	CSVKTGLSDYNEQFF	TGCAGCGTAAAAACCGGACTCTCCGATTACAATGAGCAGTTCTTC
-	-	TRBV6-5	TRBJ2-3	CASSYQASASTDTQYF	TGTGCCAGCAGTTACCAGGCATCCGCTAGCACAGATACGCAGTATTTT
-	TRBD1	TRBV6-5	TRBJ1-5	CASSSATGTANNQPQHF	TGTGCCAGCAGTTCTGCAACCGGGACAGCGAACAATCAGCCCCAGCATTTT